The clone carrying this T cell receptor (beta chain) was observed at least ten times. The 5'RACE template-switching step produced TCR cDNA and added a universal primer site and UMIs. TCRdb re-analysed the 5' RACE reads in MiXCR, keeping a single row per CDR3 protein. The sample consists of 300,000 to 350,000 distinct CDR3 sequences, 3.5% to 4.5% of them appearing once. The data belong to a study of T cells after yellow fever vaccination. This receptor was taken from a man younger than 35 who received the YFV17D yellow fever vaccine. The starting material was PBMCs, obtained 15 days after the yellow fever booster vaccination.

CDR3 in amino acids: CASSLAQRPTDTQYF. The CDR3 DNA sequence: TGTGCCAGCAGCTTAGCGCAACGGCCCACAGATACGCAGTATTTT. The V and J genes are TRBV7-2 and TRBJ2-3; D remains unclear. The CDR3 has 15 residues. Deletions cut 0 bases from V and 2 bases from J, with 9 bases between. Germline values: CDR1 SGHTA, CDR2 FQGNSA.